The clone carrying this TCR beta chain was detected ten times or more. Its target is not known. This entry comes from a study of CD8 T cells in ankylosing spondylitis. Whole-study findings and limits: Characteristic of ankylosing spondylitis blood, it appeared, was a TCR beta motif comprising about eight highly homologous variants. Within matched ankylosing spondylitis synovial fluid, disease-linked clones were reportedly significantly enriched.

The CDR3 is 14 amino acids. Germline V CDR1 and CDR2: GTSNPN, SVGIG (reference sequence). J was trimmed by 6 bases and V by 1 base; bases with no gene match: 6. Generation of TCR beta libraries employed quantitative 5'-RACE incorporating molecular barcodes. One entry per CDR3 protein results from TCRdb running MiXCR on the 5' RACE reads. The profile shows about 220,000 distinct CDR3 sequences, roughly a tenth of them singletons. The clonotype comes from a male donor with ankylosing spondylitis or in good health (not recorded which). The chain employs TRBV30 and TRBJ2-7, with 10 positions matching TRBD1. What was sequenced was blood, either unsorted or a sorted T cell fraction (not recorded which). The CDR3 protein is CAWSETGGSGEQYF. The CDR3, as DNA: TGTGCCTGGAGTGAGACAGGGGGCTCGGGCGAGCAGTACTTC. Looking up the rest from reference TRBV30 and TRBJ2-7 gives the full variable domain: SQTIHQWPATLVQPVGSPLSLECTVEGTSNPNLYWYRQAAGRGLQLLFYSVGIGQISSEVPQNLSASRPQDRQFILSSKKLLLSDSGFYLCAWSETGGSGEQYFGPGTRLTVT.